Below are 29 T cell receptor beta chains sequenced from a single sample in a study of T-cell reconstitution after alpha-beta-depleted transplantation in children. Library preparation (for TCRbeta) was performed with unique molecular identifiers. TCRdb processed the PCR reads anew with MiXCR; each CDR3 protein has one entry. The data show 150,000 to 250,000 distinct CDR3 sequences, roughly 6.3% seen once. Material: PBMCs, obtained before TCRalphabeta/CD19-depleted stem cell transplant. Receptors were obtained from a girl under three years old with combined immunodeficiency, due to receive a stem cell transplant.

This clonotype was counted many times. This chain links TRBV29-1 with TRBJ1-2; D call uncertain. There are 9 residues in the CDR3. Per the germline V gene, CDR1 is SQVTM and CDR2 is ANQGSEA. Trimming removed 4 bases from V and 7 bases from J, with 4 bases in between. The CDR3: CSVGGGYTF. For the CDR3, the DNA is TGCAGCGTTGGGGGTGGCTACACCTTC.

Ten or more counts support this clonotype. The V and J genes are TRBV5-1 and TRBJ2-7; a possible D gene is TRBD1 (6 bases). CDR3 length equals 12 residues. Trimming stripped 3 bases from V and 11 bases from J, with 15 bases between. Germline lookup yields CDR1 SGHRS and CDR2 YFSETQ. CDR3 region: CASSSDSPSKYF. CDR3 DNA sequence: TGCGCCAGCAGCTCGGACAGCCCCAGCAAGTACTTC.

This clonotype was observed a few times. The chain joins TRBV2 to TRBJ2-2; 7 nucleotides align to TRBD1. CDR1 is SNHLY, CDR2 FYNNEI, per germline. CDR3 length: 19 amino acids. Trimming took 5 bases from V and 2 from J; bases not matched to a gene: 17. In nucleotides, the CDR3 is TGTGCCAGCAGTTTCACCGCCGTGCCGACAGGGTCCAACACCGGGGAGCTGTTTTTT. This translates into CASSFTAVPTGSNTGELFF.

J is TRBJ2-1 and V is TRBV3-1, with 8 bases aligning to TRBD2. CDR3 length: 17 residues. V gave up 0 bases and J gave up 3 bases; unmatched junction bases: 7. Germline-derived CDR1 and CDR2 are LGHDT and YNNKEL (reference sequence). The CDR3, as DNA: TGTGCCAGCAGCCAAGAAGGACTAGCCATAGGCTACAATGAGCAGTTCTTC. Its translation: CASSQEGLAIGYNEQFF.

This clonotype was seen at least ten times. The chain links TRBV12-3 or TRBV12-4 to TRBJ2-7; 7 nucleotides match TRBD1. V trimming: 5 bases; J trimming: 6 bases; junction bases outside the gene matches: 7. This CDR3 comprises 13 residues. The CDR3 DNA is TGTGCCAGCAGTCCATACACAGGGGTCGAGCAGTACTTC. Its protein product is CASSPYTGVEQYF.

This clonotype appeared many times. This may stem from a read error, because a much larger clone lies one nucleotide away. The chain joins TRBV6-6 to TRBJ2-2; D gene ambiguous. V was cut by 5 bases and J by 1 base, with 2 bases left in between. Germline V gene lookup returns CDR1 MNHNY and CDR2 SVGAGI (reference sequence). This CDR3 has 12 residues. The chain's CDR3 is CASSQNTGELFF. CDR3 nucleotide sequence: TGTGCCAGCAGTCAGAACACCGGGGAGCTGTTTTTT.

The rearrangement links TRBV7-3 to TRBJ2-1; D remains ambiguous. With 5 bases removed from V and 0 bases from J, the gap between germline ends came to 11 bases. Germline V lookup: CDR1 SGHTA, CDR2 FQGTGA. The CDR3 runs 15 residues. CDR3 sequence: CASSLDLSSYNEQFF. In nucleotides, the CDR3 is TGTGCCAGCAGCCTAGACTTAAGCTCCTACAATGAGCAGTTCTTC. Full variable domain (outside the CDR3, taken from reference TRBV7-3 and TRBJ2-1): GAGVSQTPSNKVTEKGKYVELRCDPISGHTALYWYRQSLGQGPEFLIYFQGTGAADDSGLPNDRFFAVRPEGSVSTLKIQRTERGDSAVYLCASSLDLSSYNEQFFGPGTRLTVL.

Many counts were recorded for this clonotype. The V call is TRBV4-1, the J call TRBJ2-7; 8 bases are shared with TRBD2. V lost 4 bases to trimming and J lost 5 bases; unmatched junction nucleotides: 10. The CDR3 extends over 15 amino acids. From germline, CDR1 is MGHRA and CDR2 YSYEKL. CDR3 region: CASSPMAREENEQYF. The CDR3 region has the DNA TGCGCCAGCAGCCCCATGGCGCGGGAGGAGAACGAGCAGTACTTC.

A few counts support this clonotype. Here the CDR3 DNA reads TGCGCCAGCAGCCAAGATCCAGCTCCACGGGGGACCGGGGAGCTGTTTTTT. Its protein is CASSQDPAPRGTGELFF. This chain uses TRBV4-3 with TRBJ2-2; weak D call: TRBD2 (6 bases). Deletions cut 0 bases from V and 5 bases from J, with 16 bases between. The CDR3 contains 17 residues. Germline V gene lookup returns CDR1 LGHNA and CDR2 YSLEER.

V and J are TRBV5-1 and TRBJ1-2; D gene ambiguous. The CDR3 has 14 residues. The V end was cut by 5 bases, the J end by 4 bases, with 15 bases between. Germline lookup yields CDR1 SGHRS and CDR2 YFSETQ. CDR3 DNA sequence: TGCGCCAGCAGTCATACCAAGACCGGCTATGGCTACACCTTC. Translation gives CASSHTKTGYGYTF.

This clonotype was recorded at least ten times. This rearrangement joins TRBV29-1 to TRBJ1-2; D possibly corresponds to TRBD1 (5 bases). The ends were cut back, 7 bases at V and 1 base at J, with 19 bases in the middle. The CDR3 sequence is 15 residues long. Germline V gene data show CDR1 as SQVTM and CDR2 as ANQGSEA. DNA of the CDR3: TGCAGCGCTGGAGGGACTGCCCGAAATAACTATGGCTACACCTTC. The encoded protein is CSAGGTARNNYGYTF.

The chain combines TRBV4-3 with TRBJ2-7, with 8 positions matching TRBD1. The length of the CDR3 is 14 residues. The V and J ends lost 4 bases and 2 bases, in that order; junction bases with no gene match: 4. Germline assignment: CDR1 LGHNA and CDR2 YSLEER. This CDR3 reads CASSPGQATYEQYF. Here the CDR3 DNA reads TGCGCCAGCAGCCCGGGACAGGCAACCTACGAGCAGTACTTC.

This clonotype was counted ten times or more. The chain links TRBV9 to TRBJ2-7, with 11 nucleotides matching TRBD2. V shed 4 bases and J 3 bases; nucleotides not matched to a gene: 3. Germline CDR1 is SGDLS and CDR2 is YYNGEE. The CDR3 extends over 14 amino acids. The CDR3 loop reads CASSSGTSGYEQYF. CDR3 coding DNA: TGTGCCAGCAGCTCCGGGACTAGCGGCTACGAGCAGTACTTC.

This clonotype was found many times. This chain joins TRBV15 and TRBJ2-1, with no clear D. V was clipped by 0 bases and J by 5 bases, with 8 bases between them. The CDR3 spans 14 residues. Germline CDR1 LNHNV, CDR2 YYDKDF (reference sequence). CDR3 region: CATSREILDNEQFF. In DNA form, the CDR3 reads TGTGCCACCAGCAGAGAGATACTTGACAATGAGCAGTTCTTC.

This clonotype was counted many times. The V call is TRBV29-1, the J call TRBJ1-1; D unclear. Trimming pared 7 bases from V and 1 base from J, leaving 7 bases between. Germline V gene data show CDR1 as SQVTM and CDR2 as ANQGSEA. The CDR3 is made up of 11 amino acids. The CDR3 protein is CSANRNTEAFF. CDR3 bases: TGCAGCGCAAATAGGAACACTGAAGCTTTCTTT.

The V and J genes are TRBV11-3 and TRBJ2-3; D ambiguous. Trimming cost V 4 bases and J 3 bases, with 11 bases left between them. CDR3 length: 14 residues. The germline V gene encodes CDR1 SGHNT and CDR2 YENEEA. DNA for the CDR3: TGTGCCAGCAGCTCTTACCCGCTTACAGATACGCAGTATTTT. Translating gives CASSSYPLTDTQYF.

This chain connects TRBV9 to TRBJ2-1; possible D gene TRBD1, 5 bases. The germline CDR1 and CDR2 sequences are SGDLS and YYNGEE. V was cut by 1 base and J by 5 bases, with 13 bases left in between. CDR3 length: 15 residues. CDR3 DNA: TGTGCCAGCAGCGTAAAACAGGACCCCGACAATGAGCAGTTCTTC. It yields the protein CASSVKQDPDNEQFF.

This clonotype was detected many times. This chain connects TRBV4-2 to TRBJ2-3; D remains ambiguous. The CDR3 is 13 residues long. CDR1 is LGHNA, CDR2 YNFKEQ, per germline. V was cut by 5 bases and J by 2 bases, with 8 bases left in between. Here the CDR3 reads CASSTPNTDTQYF. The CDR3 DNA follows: TGTGCCAGCAGCACCCCGAACACAGATACGCAGTATTTT.

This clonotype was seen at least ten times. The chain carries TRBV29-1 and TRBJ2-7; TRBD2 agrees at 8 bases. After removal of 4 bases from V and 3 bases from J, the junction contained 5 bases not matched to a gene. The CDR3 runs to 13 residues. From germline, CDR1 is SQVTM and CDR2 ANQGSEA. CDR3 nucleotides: TGCAGCGTTGTGGGACTAGGGGTCTACGAGCAGTACTTC. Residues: CSVVGLGVYEQYF.

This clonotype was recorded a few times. The CDR3 DNA reads TGTGCCAGCAGTTCGGAGGGGAGGGCCTCCTACGAGCAGTACTTC. Its protein is CASSSEGRASYEQYF. The chain combines TRBV12-3 or TRBV12-4 with TRBJ2-7; 7 positions agree with TRBD2. This CDR3 contains 15 residues. The V gene end was trimmed by 4 bases and the J gene end by 0 bases; junction bases not matched to a gene: 6.

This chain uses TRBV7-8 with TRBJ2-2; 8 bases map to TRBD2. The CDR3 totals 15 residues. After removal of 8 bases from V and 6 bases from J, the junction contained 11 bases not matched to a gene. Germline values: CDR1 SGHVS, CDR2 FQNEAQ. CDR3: CASGAGLGFAGELFF. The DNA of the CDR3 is TGTGCCAGCGGCGCGGGACTAGGATTTGCCGGGGAGCTGTTTTTT.

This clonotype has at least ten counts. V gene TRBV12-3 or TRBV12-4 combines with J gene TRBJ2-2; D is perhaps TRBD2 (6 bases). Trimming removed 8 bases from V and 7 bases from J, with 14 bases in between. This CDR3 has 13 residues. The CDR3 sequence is CASGREGYGELFF. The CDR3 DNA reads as TGTGCCAGCGGGCGGGAAGGCTACGGGGAGCTGTTTTTT.

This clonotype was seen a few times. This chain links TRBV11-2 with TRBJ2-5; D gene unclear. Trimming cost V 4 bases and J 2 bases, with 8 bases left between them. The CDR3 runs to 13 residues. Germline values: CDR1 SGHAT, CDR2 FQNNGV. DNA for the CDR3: TGTGCCAGCAGCTACCCCCATCAAGAGACCCAGTACTTC. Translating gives CASSYPHQETQYF.

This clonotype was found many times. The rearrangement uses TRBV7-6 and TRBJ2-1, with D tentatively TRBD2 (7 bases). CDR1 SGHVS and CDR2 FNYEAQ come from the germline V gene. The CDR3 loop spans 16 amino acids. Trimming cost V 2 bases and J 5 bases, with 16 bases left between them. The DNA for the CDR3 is TGTGCCAGCAGCTTATTCGGGGGGACACCGCACAATGAGCAGTTCTTC. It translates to CASSLFGGTPHNEQFF.

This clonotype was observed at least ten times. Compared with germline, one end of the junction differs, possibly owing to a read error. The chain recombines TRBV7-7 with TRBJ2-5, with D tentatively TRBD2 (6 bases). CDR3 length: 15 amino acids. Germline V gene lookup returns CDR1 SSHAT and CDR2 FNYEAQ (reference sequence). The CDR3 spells CASSLGRDSQETQYF. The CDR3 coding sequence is TGTGCTAGCAGCTTAGGGCGGGACTCACAAGAGACCCAGTACTTC.

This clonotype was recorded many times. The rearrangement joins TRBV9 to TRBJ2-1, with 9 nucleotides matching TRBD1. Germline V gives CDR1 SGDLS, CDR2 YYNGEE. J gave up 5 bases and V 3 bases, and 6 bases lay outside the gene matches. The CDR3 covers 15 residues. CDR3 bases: TGTGCCAGCAGCGGCGGGACAGGGTGGAACAATGAGCAGTTCTTC. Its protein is CASSGGTGWNNEQFF.

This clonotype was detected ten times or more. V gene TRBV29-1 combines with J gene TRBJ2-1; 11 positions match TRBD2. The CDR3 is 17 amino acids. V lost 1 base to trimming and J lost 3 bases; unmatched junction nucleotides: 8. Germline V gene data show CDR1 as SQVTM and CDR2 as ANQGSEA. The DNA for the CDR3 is TGCAGCGTTGAAGGACTAGCGGGGTCCCCTGGCTACAATGAGCAGTTCTTC. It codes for CSVEGLAGSPGYNEQFF.

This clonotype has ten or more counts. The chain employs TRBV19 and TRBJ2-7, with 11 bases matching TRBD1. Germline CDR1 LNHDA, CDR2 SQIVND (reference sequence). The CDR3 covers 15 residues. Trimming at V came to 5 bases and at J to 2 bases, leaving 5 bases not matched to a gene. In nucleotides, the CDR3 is TGTGCCAGTAGTTTTGGACAGGGGGCCGCCTACGAGCAGTACTTC. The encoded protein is CASSFGQGAAYEQYF.

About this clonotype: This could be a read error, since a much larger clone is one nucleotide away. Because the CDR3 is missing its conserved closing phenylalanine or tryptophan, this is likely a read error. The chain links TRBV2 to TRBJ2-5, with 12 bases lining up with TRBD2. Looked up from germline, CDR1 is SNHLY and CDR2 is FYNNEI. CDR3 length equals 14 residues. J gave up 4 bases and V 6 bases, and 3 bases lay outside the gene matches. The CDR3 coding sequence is TGTGCCAGCAGGGGACTAGCGGGCGCAGAGACCCAGTACCTC. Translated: CASRGLAGAETQYL.